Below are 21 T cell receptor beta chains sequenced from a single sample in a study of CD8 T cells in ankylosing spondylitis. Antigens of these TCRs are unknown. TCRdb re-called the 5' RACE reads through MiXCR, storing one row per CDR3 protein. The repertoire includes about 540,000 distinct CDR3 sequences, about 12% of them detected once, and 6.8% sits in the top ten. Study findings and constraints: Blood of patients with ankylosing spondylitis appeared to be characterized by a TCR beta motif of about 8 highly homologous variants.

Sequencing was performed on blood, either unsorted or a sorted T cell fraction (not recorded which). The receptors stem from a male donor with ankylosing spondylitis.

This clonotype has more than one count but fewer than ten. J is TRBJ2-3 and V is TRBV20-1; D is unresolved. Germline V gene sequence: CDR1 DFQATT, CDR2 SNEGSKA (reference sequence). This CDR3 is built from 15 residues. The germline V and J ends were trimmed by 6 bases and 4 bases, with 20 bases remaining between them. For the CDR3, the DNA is TGCAGTGCCCCACCTAACCTGGCTAGTGCAGATACGCAGTATTTT. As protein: CSAPPNLASADTQYF.

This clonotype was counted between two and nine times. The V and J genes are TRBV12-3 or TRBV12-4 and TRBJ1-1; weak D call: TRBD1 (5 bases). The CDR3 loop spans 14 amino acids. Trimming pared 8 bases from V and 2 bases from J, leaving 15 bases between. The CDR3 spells CASLLSGINTEAFF. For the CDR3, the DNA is TGTGCCAGCCTTTTGTCAGGGATCAACACTGAAGCTTTCTTT.

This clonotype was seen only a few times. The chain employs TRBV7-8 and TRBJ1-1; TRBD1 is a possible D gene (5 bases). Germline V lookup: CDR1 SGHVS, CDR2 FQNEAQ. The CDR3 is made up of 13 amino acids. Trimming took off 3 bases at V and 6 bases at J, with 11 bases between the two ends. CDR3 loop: CASSLDGGAEAFF. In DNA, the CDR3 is TGTGCCAGCAGCTTGGATGGGGGAGCTGAAGCTTTCTTT.

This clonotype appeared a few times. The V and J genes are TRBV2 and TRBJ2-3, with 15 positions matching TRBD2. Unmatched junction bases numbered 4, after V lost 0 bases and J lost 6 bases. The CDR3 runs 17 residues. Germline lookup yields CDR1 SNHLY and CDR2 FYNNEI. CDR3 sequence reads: CASSEAAGTSGRDTQYF. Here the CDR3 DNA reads TGTGCCAGCAGTGAAGCGGCCGGGACTAGCGGGAGGGATACGCAGTATTTT.

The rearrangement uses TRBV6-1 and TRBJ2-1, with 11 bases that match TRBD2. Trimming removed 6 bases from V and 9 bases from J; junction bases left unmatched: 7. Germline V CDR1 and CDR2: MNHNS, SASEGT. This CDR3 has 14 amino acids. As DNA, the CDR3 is TGTGCCAGCAGCGACACCGGGACTAGCGGTGAGCAGTTCTTC. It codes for CASSDTGTSGEQFF.

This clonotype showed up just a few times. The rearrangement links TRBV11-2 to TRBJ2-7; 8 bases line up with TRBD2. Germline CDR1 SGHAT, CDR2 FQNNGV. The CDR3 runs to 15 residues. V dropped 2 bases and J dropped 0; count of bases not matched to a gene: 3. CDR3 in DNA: TGTGCCAGCAGCTTAATTAGCGGGGTCTCCTACGAGCAGTACTTC. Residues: CASSLISGVSYEQYF.

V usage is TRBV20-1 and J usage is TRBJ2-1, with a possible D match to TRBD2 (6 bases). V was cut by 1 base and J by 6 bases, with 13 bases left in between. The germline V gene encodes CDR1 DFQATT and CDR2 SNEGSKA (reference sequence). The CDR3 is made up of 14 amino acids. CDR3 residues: CSARVAGNFNEQFF. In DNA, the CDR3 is TGCAGTGCTAGAGTGGCGGGAAACTTCAATGAGCAGTTCTTC.

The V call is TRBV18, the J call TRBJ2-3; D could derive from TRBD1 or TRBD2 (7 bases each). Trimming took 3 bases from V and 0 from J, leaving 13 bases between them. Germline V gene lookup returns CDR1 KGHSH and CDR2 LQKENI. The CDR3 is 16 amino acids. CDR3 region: CASSPPQGGSTDTQYF. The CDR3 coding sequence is TGTGCCAGCTCACCTCCTCAGGGGGGGAGCACAGATACGCAGTATTTT.

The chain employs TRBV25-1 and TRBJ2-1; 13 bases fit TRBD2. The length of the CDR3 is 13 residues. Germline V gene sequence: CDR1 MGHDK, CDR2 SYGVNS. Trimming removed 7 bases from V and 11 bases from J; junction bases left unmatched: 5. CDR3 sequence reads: CASTWTSGRQQFF. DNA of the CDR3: TGTGCCAGCACTTGGACTAGCGGGAGACAGCAGTTCTTC.

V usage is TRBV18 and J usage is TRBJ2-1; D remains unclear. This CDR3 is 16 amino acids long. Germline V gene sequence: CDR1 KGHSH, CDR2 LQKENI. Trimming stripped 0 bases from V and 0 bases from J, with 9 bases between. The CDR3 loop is CASSPPSPSSYNEQFF. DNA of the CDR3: TGTGCCAGCTCACCACCGAGTCCAAGCTCCTACAATGAGCAGTTCTTC. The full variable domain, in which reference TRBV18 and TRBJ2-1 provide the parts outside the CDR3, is NAGVMQNPRHLVRRRGQEARLRCSPMKGHSHVYWYRQLPEEGLKFMVYLQKENIIDESGMPKERFSAEFPKEGPSILRIQQVVRGDSAAYFCASSPPSPSSYNEQFFGPGTRLTVL.

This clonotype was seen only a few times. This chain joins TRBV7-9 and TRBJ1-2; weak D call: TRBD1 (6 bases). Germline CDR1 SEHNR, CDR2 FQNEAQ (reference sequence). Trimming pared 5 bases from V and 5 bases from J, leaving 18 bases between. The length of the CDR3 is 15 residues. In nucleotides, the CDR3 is TGTGCCAGCAGCGCCGGATTGACAGGATCTTATGGCTACACCTTC. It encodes CASSAGLTGSYGYTF.

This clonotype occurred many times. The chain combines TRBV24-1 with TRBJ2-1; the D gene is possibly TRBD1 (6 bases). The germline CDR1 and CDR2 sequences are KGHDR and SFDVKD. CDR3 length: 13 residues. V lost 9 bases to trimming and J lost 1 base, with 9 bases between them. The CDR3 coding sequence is TGTGCCACCGAGGGGGATTCCTACAATGAGCAGTTCTTC. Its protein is CATEGDSYNEQFF.

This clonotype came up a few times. The CDR3 DNA follows: TGTGCCACCAGTGATGCTAGCACAGATACGCAGTATTTT. It codes for CATSDASTDTQYF. The chain employs TRBV24-1 and TRBJ2-3; D gene ambiguous. The CDR3 spans 13 residues. The V gene lost 3 bases and the J gene lost 0 bases, with 3 bases spanning the gap. Germline V gene data show CDR1 as KGHDR and CDR2 as SFDVKD.

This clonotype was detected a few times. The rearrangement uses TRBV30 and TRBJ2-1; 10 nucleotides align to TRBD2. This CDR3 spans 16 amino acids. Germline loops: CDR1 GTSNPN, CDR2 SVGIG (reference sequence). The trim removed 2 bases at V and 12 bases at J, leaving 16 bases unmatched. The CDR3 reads CAWSRLAGDSASAQFF. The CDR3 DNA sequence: TGTGCCTGGAGTAGGCTAGCGGGAGATTCGGCGAGTGCGCAGTTCTTC.

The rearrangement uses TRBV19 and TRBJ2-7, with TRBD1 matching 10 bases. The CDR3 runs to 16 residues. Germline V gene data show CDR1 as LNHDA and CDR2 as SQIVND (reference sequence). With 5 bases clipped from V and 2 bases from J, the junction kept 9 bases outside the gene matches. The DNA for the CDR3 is TGTGCCAGTAGTCCTCCCCCCGGGACAGGGGCCTACGAGCAGTACTTC. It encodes CASSPPPGTGAYEQYF.

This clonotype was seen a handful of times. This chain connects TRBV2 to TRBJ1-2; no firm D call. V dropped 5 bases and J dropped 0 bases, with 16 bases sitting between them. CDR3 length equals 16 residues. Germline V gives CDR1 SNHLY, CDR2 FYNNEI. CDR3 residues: CASSKGGPPANYGYTF. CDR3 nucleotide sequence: TGTGCCAGCAGTAAAGGCGGGCCCCCCGCTAACTATGGCTACACCTTC.

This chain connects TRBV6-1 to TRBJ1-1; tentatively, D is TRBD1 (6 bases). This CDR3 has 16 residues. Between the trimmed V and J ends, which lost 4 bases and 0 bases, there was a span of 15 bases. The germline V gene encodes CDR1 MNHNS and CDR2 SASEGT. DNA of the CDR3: TGTGCCAGCAGTGTCAATAGGGGGGGCATGAACACTGAAGCTTTCTTT. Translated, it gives CASSVNRGGMNTEAFF.

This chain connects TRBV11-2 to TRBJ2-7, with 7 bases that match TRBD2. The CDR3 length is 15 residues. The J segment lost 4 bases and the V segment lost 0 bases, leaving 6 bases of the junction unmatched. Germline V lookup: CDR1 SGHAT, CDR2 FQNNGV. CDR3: CASSLDSLADYEQYV. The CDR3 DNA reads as TGTGCCAGCAGCTTAGATAGCCTAGCGGATTACGAGCAGTACGTC.

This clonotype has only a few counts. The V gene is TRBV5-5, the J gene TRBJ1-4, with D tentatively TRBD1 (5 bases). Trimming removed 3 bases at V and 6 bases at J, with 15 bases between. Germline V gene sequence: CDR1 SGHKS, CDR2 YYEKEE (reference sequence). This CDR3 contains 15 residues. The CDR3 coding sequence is TGTGCCAGCAGCTCGCAGGGAAAAAGAGATGAAAAACTGTTTTTT. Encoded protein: CASSSQGKRDEKLFF.

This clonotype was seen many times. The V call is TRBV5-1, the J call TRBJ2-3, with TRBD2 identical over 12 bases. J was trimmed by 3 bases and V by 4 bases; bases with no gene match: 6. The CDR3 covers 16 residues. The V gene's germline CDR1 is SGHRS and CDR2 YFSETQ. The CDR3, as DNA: TGCGCCAGCAGCACGGTGACTAGCGGGAGTACAGATACGCAGTATTTT. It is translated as CASSTVTSGSTDTQYF.

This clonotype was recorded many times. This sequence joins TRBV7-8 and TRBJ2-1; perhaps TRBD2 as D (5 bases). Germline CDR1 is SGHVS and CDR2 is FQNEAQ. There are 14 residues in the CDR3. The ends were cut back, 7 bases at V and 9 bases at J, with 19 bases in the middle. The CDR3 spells CASKLEASYSEQFF. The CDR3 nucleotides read TGTGCCAGCAAACTAGAGGCTAGCTATAGTGAGCAGTTCTTC.